This T cell receptor (beta chain) was captured in a study of blood T cell repertoires in COVID-19. Study overall: The United States, Italy and Spain were the sources of the acute and convalescent COVID-19 samples. The cDNA or gDNA used as material had been derived from T cells, B-cell-depleted T cells, or PBMCs.

Methods used by the authors: How many nucleated cells were present was estimated from reference gene primer amplification. TCRdb's table, derived via immunoSEQ multiplex PCR, lists solely in-frame clones and lacks some. The V and J calls and the clone size are those of that table, but D and trimming were determined from the DNA. This table has around 300,000 clones, approximately 83% appearing once. The sequencing input was peripheral blood. The TCR comes from a human donor in a cohort sampled during active COVID-19.

CDR3 amino acids: CASQEVALNYGYTF. Here the CDR3 DNA reads TGTGCCAGCCAGGAGGTGGCCCTAAACTATGGCTACACCTTC. This rearrangement joins TRBV18 to TRBJ1-2, with unresolved D. The CDR3 spans 14 residues. Trimming shortened V by 8 bases and J by 2 bases, and 15 bases separated the two germline ends. CDR1 and CDR2 (germline): KGHSH, LQKENI.